This T cell receptor beta chain was found in a study of OX40 agonist ivuxolimab in advanced cancers. Study in general: In this cohort, patients received ivuxolimab, an agonistic anti-OX40 (CD134) antibody.

With respect to this clone: What it recognizes is unknown.

A history of autoimmune disease or systemic immunosuppression excluded patients. Study-level points and caveats: Low normalized T-cell clonal expansion also characterized some of the nonresponders.

The assay was immunoSEQ multiplex PCR, and TCRdb's table has in-frame clones only and misses some. Of 12,000 or so clones listed, approximately 90% were seen once; the top ten hold around half. Germline loops: CDR1 MRHNA, CDR2 SNTAGT. This CDR3 is built from 13 residues. The V end lost 4 bases, the J end lost 6 bases, and 10 bases lay between the germline ends. The material was CD4+ or CD8+ T cells sorted from blood, obtained in a trial of the OX40 agonist ivuxolimab. J is TRBJ2-1 and V is TRBV6-4, with D perhaps matching TRBD2 (6 bases). The source is an adult with an advanced solid tumor such as melanoma, head and neck, liver or kidney cancer. CDR3 bases: TGTGCCAGCAGTGCTAGCGAAACCAATGAGCAGTTCTTC. Protein: CASSASETNEQFF.